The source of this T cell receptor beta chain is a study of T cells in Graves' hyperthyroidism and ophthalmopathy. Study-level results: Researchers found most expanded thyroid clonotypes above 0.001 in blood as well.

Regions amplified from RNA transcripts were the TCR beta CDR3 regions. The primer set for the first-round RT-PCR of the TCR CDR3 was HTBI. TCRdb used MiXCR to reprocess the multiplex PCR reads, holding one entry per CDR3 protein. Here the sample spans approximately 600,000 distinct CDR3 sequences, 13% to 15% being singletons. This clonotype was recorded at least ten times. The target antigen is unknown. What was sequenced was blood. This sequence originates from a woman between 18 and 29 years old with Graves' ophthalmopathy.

The CDR3 DNA reads as TGTGCCAGCAGCTTAGAGAGGGCGGGAGGGCCACGTGAGCAGTTCTTC. Its translation is CASSLERAGGPREQFF. The chain couples TRBV7-6 to TRBJ2-1; 9 bases match TRBD2. V lost 1 base, J lost 9 bases, and 10 bases stayed unmatched. This CDR3 is built from 16 residues. From germline, CDR1 is SGHVS and CDR2 FNYEAQ.